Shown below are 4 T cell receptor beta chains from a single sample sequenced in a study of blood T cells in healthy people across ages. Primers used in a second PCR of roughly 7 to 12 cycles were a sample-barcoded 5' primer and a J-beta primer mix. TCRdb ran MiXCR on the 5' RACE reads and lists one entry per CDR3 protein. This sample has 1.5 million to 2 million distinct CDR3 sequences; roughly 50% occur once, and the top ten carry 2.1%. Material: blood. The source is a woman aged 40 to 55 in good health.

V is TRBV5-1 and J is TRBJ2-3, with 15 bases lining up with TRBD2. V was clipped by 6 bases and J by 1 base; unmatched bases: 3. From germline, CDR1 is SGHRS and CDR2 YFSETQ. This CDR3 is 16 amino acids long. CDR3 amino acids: CASTGLAGGGTDTQYF. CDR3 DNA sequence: TGCGCCAGCACCGGACTAGCGGGGGGGGGCACAGATACGCAGTATTTT.

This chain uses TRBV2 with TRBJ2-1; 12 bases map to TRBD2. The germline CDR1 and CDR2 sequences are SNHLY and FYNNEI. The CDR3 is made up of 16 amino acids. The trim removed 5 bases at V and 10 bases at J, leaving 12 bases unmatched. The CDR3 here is CASSRTSGAPPGEQFF. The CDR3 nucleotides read TGTGCCAGCAGTCGGACTAGCGGGGCCCCCCCGGGGGAGCAGTTCTTC.

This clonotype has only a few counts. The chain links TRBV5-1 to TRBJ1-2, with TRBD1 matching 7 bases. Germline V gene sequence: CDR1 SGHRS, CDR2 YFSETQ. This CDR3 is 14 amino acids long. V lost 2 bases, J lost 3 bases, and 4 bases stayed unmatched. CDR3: CASSLGQEDYGYTF. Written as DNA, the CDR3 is TGCGCCAGCAGCTTAGGACAGGAGGACTATGGCTACACCTTC. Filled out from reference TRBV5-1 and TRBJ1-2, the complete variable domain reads KAGVTQTPRYLIKTRGQQVTLSCSPISGHRSVSWYQQTPGQGLQFLFEYFSETQRNKGNFPGRFSGRQFSNSRSEMNVSTLELGDSALYLCASSLGQEDYGYTFGSGTRLTVV.

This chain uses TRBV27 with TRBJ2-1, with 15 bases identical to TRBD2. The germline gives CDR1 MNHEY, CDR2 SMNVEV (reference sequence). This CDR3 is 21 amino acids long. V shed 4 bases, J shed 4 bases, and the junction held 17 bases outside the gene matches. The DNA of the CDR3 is TGTGCCAGCAGTTCCCCCGACGGGACTAGCGGGGGGCCCCGACCTTACAATGAGCAGTTCTTC. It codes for CASSSPDGTSGGPRPYNEQFF.